This TCR beta chain was captured by sequencing in a study of Graves' ophthalmopathy and Graves' hyperthyroidism. Overall study results and limits: Most expanded clonotypes in thyroid above 0.001 frequency also showed up in blood.

The CDR3 runs 15 residues. V shed 6 bases, J shed 4 bases, and the junction held 12 bases outside the gene matches. This clonotype occurred many times. The antigen remains undetermined. Amplifying from RNA transcripts, the study obtained TCR beta CDR3 regions. HTBI primers were used in a first-round RT-PCR, which preceded a second-round multiplex PCR. TCRdb passed the multiplex PCR reads through MiXCR, listing each CDR3 protein once. The repertoire includes approximately 500,000 distinct CDR3 sequences, around 15% of them detected once, and about 9.4% sits in the top ten. The sequence was collected from a woman in her 30s with Graves' ophthalmopathy. The V call is TRBV12-3 or TRBV12-4, the J call TRBJ2-7, with 7 bases that match TRBD2. Sequencing used blood. CDR3 in DNA: TGTGCCAGCAGCCCCCGGGGAGGGAGTCGATACGAGCAGTACTTC. It translates to CASSPRGGSRYEQYF.